One and the same sample provided the 10 T cell receptor beta chains below, sequenced in a study of post-analysis software for immune sequencing data. cDNA libraries of TCR beta carried unique molecular identifiers. Via MiXCR, TCRdb re-called the PCR reads, giving one row per CDR3 protein. The sample gives hundreds of thousands of distinct CDR3 sequences, around 50% of which show up once; 4.6% is in the top ten. These receptors have no identified antigens. Study outcomes and limitations: In patients, about 5 TRBV segments were more frequent than in controls, with TRBV5-6, TRBV5-1 and TRBV20-1 among them.

Sequenced material: blood. Source of these receptors: a girl aged 10 to 17 with multiple sclerosis.

The gene calls are TRBV29-1 and TRBJ2-7; D is uncertain. V lost 4 bases and J lost 3, with 10 bases in between. CDR1 is SQVTM and CDR2 is ANQGSEA in the germline V gene. CDR3 size: 12 residues. DNA of the CDR3: TGCAGCGTTGGTCGGTTGGGCTACGAGCAGTACTTC. Amino acid sequence: CSVGRLGYEQYF.

The chain recombines TRBV20-1 with TRBJ2-1; 10 nucleotides match TRBD2. The CDR3 has 15 residues. CDR1 is DFQATT, CDR2 SNEGSKA, per germline (reference sequence). V lost 8 bases to trimming and J lost 7 bases; unmatched junction nucleotides: 14. In DNA, the CDR3 is TGCAGTCCCCAGAGGAGCGGGGGGGTATGGAATGAGCAGTTCTTC. Translated, it gives CSPQRSGGVWNEQFF.

This clonotype has more than one count but fewer than ten. CDR3 bases: TGCAGCGTTCATACTTCCGGGACAGGGTATTACGAGCAGTACTTC. This codes for CSVHTSGTGYYEQYF. The chain joins TRBV29-1 to TRBJ2-7, with TRBD1 matching over 9 bases. V shed 5 bases, J shed 4 bases, and the junction held 12 bases outside the gene matches. CDR1 SQVTM and CDR2 ANQGSEA come from the germline V gene. This CDR3 spans 15 amino acids.

The rearrangement joins TRBV24-1 to TRBJ2-3, with 11 bases lining up with TRBD1. V lost 4 bases and J lost 3; bases outside the gene matches: 17. This CDR3 is 20 amino acids long. Germline CDR1 and CDR2: KGHDR and SFDVKD. The CDR3 DNA follows: TGTGCCACCAGTGACAGGGACAGGGGGGTCTCTAGCCCAAATACAGATACGCAGTATTTT. Its protein product is CATSDRDRGVSSPNTDTQYF.

In this sample, this clonotype turned up once. In DNA form, the CDR3 reads TGTGCCAGCAGCCAAGGGGGGATAGAGACCCAGTACTTC. This encodes CASSQGGIETQYF. The chain carries TRBV7-9 and TRBJ2-5; the D call may be TRBD1 or TRBD2 (6 bases each). Germline CDR1 and CDR2: SEHNR and FQNEAQ (reference sequence). The CDR3 sequence is 13 residues long. With 5 bases removed from V and 4 bases from J, the gap between germline ends came to 11 bases.

This clonotype occurred a few times. The chain combines TRBV12-3 or TRBV12-4 with TRBJ1-1, with TRBD1 matching 7 bases. Trimming removed 7 bases from V and 1 base from J; junction bases left unmatched: 24. The CDR3 has 20 residues. This chain's CDR3 is CASTPGRGRGGERRNTEAFF. Written as DNA, the CDR3 is TGTGCCAGCACCCCGGGGAGGGGGCGCGGTGGTGAGCGTCGGAACACTGAAGCTTTCTTT.

In its sample, this clonotype was seen a few times. V gene TRBV6-5 combines with J gene TRBJ1-2; no firm D call. The V and J ends lost 0 bases and 8 bases respectively, with 7 bases between them. The CDR3 loop spans 12 amino acids. CDR1 MNHEY and CDR2 SVGAGI come from the germline V gene. CDR3 DNA sequence: TGTGCCAGCAGTTACTCGAACGGCGGCTACACCTTC. Amino acids: CASSYSNGGYTF.

In this sample, this clonotype turned up a few times. The genes are TRBV29-1 and TRBJ2-4; D tentatively fits TRBD1 or TRBD2 (5 bases each). V gave up 3 bases and J gave up 8 bases, with 8 bases separating them. The germline gives CDR1 SQVTM, CDR2 ANQGSEA. This CDR3 is 11 amino acids long. The CDR3 DNA is TGCAGCGTTGACGAGGGGTACATTCAGTACTTC. It is translated as CSVDEGYIQYF.

This rearrangement joins TRBV10-3 to TRBJ1-2; a weak D match, TRBD1 (6 bases). Per the germline V gene, CDR1 is ENHRY and CDR2 is SYGVKD. The CDR3 loop spans 13 amino acids. Trimming took off 3 bases at V and 8 bases at J, with 13 bases between the two ends. The CDR3 sequence: CAISDLGGEGYTF. The CDR3 bases are TGTGCCATCAGTGATCTAGGGGGTGAGGGCTACACCTTC.

This sequence joins TRBV25-1 and TRBJ2-1; 8 nucleotides align to TRBD2. This CDR3 has 15 amino acids. Germline CDR1 MGHDK, CDR2 SYGVNS. The V segment lost 6 bases and the J segment 5 bases; nucleotides outside the gene matches: 9. The CDR3 loop is CASSRAGGGNNEQFF. In nucleotides, the CDR3 is TGTGCCAGCAGCCGGGCGGGGGGAGGAAACAATGAGCAGTTCTTC.